The TCR beta chain described here comes from a study of neoadjuvant anti-PD-1 for oral cavity cancer. CDR1 and CDR2 from the germline V gene are MNHEY and SVGAGI. CDR3 length equals 14 residues. V was cut by 5 bases and J by 8 bases, with 18 bases left in between. Using immunoSEQ multiplex PCR, the repertoire was profiled, and TCRdb retains in-frame clones only, with some absent. The table lists more than 50,000 clones, 70% to 85% of them singletons. The clonotype was recovered from a person aged 35 to 85 with oral cavity squamous cell carcinoma. The sample in question was PBMCs, obtained before nivolumab (anti-PD-1) treatment. This rearrangement joins TRBV6-5 to TRBJ1-2; weak D call: TRBD1 (6 bases). The CDR3 sequence is CASSRTITGKGYTF. CDR3 DNA: TGTGCCAGCAGTCGAACGATTACAGGGAAAGGCTACACCTTC.